This TCR beta chain was found in a study of CD8 T cells in ankylosing spondylitis. This CDR3 region has 14 residues. V lost 5 bases and J lost 4; bases outside the gene matches: 3. TCRdb re-analysed the 5' RACE reads in MiXCR, keeping a single row per CDR3 protein. The sample carries about 44,000 distinct CDR3 sequences, approximately 10% recorded once. There are many counts of this clonotype. The clonotype originates from a male donor with ankylosing spondylitis or in good health (not recorded which). The J gene is TRBJ2-2, the V gene TRBV12-3 or TRBV12-4; 8 bases line up with TRBD1. Sequenced: blood, either unsorted or a sorted T cell fraction (not recorded which). DNA for the CDR3: TGTGCCAGCAGTCAGGGGACAGGCACCGGGGAGCTGTTTTTT. Protein sequence: CASSQGTGTGELFF.